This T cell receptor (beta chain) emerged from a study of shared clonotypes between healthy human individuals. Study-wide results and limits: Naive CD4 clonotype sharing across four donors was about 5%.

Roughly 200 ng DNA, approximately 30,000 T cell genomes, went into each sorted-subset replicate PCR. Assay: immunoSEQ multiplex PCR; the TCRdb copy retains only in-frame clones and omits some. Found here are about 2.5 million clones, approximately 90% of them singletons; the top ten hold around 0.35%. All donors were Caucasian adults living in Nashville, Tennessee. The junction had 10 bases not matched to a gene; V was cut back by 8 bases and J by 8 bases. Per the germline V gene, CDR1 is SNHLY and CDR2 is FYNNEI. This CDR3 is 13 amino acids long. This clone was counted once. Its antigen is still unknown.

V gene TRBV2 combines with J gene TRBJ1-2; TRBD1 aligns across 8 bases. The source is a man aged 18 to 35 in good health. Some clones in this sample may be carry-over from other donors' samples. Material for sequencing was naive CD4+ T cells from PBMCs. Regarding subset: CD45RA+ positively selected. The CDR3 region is CASEEQGAFGYTF. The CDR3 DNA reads TGTGCCAGCGAAGAGCAGGGGGCATTCGGCTACACCTTC.